Each of the 10 T cell receptor beta chains below was sequenced from the same sample in a study of CD8+CD57+ T cells in acquired aplastic anemia. Genomic DNA was employed as the template in profiling TCR beta VDJ and CDR3. TCRdb itself ran the reads through MiXCR, one entry per CDR3 protein. The table includes about 210,000 distinct CDR3 sequences, roughly 55% detected once. Sequenced sample: sorted CD4+, CD8+, or CD8+CD57+ T cells (not recorded which) from PBMCs. All receptors derive from a human donor in good health.

The chain combines TRBV6-6 with TRBJ2-7, with D unclear. V lost 8 bases and J lost 4, with 9 bases in between. Germline values: CDR1 MNHNY, CDR2 SVGAGI (reference sequence). The CDR3 contains 11 residues. The CDR3 bases are TGTGCCAGCCGAGTGGGATACGAGCAGTACTTC. The encoded protein is CASRVGYEQYF.

The genes are TRBV9 and TRBJ1-2, with TRBD1 identical over 10 bases. The germline CDR1 and CDR2 sequences are SGDLS and YYNGEE. This CDR3 comprises 15 residues. With V trimmed by 3 bases and J by 8 bases, 10 bases remained unmatched. The CDR3 loop is CASSAEGQGGGGYTF. The CDR3 DNA reads TGTGCCAGCAGCGCAGAAGGACAGGGGGGTGGCGGCTACACCTTC. Using reference TRBV9 and TRBJ1-2 for the parts outside the CDR3, the full variable domain is DSGVTQTPKHLITATGQRVTLRCSPRSGDLSVYWYQQSLDQGLQFLIQYYNGEERAKGNILERFSAQQFPDLHSELNLSSLELGDSALYFCASSAEGQGGGGYTFGSGTRLTVV.

The genes are TRBV7-7 and TRBJ2-5, with TRBD2 identical over 12 bases. J lost 4 bases, V lost 5 bases, and 11 bases had no gene match. This CDR3 is built from 17 residues. The germline CDR1 and CDR2 sequences are SSHAT and FNYEAQ (reference sequence). The chain's CDR3 is CASSPGLAGTYRETQYF. CDR3 DNA: TGTGCCAGCAGCCCTGGACTAGCGGGAACCTACCGAGAGACCCAGTACTTC.

The V gene is TRBV24-1, the J gene TRBJ2-3, with D uncertain. This CDR3 comprises 12 residues. Germline lookup yields CDR1 KGHDR and CDR2 SFDVKD. Trimming removed 11 bases from V and 6 bases from J, with 14 bases in between. CDR3 amino acids: CANKDGSDTQYF. CDR3 nucleotide sequence: TGTGCCAATAAGGACGGTTCCGATACGCAGTATTTT.

With respect to this clonotype: One base away lies a much larger clone, so this may be a sequencing read error. J is TRBJ2-3 and V is TRBV2; D remains unclear. The CDR3 runs 14 residues. Trimming took off 0 bases at V and 4 bases at J, with 8 bases between the two ends. The germline CDR1 and CDR2 sequences are SNHLY and FYNNEI. The CDR3 spells CASSEALFSDTQYF. The CDR3 bases are TGTGCCAGCAGTGAAGCGCTTTTTTCAGATACGCAGTATTTT.

In this sample, this clonotype turned up a few times. The CDR3 spells CASSLDWEAETQYF. In nucleotides, the CDR3 is TGCGCCAGCAGCTTGGATTGGGAGGCCGAGACCCAGTACTTC. The V call is TRBV5-1, the J call TRBJ2-5, with a weak D call TRBD2 (6 bases). From germline, CDR1 is SGHRS and CDR2 YFSETQ. The CDR3 covers 14 residues. V lost 0 bases and J lost 5, with 11 bases in between.

The CDR3 coding sequence is TGCAGCGCGAAGACAGGCCAAACCTACGAGCAGTACTTC. As protein: CSAKTGQTYEQYF. The chain carries TRBV29-1 and TRBJ2-7, with D possibly being TRBD1 (6 bases). Germline lookup yields CDR1 SQVTM and CDR2 ANQGSEA. The CDR3 runs 13 residues. The ends were cut back, 7 bases at V and 2 bases at J, with 15 bases in the middle.

Many counts were recorded for this clonotype. The rearrangement joins TRBV11-2 to TRBJ2-7; D remains unclear. The CDR3 contains 16 residues. Germline CDR1 reads SGHAT; CDR2 reads FQNNGV. Trimming cost V 6 bases and J 2 bases, with 20 bases left between them. CDR3 nucleotide sequence: TGTGCCAGCAGTATACCGGCCGCGACTCCCGCCTACGAGCAGTACTTC. Its translation: CASSIPAATPAYEQYF.

This rearrangement joins TRBV24-1 to TRBJ2-7; 7 positions agree with TRBD1. Trimming removed 4 bases from V and 5 bases from J; junction bases left unmatched: 7. Germline-derived CDR1 and CDR2 are KGHDR and SFDVKD. This CDR3 is built from 14 residues. The CDR3 region has the DNA TGTGCCACCAGTGACTCGACAGGGCTCAACGAGCAGTACTTC. Translated: CATSDSTGLNEQYF.

The CDR3 sequence: CASSIGRQGVNYGYTF. For the CDR3, the DNA is TGTGCCAGTAGTATCGGTCGGCAGGGGGTAAACTATGGCTACACCTTC. This chain links TRBV19 with TRBJ1-2, with 7 bases matching TRBD1. After removal of 3 bases from V and 2 bases from J, the junction contained 9 bases not matched to a gene. The germline gives CDR1 LNHDA, CDR2 SQIVND (reference sequence). The CDR3 covers 16 residues.